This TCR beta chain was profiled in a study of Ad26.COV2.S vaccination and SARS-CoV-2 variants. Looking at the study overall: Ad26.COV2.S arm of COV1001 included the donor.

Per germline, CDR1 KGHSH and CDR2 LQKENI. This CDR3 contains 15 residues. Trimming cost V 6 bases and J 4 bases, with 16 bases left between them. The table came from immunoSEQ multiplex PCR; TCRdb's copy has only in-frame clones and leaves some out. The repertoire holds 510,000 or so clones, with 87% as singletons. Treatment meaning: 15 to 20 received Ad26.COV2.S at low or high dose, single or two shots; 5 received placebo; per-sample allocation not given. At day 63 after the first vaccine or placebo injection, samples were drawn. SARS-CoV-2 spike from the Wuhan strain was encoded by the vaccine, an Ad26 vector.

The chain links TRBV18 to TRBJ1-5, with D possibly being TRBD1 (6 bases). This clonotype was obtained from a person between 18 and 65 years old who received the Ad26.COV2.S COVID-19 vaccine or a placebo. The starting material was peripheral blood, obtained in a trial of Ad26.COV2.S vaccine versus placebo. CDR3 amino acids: CASSRDGTQNQPQHF. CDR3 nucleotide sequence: TGTGCCAGCTCCCGCGACGGGACACAAAATCAGCCCCAGCATTTT.